The 25 T cell receptor beta chains below come from one sample, sequenced in a study of control samples from healthy donors and cancer patients. The repertoire was sequenced with immunoSEQ multiplex PCR; TCRdb's copy has only in-frame clones and lacks some. The table lists 150,000 or so clones, 94% of them singletons. Input material: blood. The receptors here all came from a man aged 40-49 years in good health.

The chain carries TRBV18 and TRBJ2-5, with 11 bases that match TRBD2. Germline V gene data show CDR1 as KGHSH and CDR2 as LQKENI. With V trimmed by 3 bases and J by 1 base, 1 base remained unmatched. The CDR3 length is 15 residues. The CDR3 reads CASSPGTSGQETQYF. The CDR3 coding sequence is TGTGCCAGCTCACCTGGGACTAGCGGCCAAGAGACCCAGTACTTC. The whole variable domain, remainder taken from reference TRBV18 and TRBJ2-5, is NAGVMQNPRHLVRRRGQEARLRCSPMKGHSHVYWYRQLPEEGLKFMVYLQKENIIDESGMPKERFSAEFPKEGPSILRIQQVVRGDSAAYFCASSPGTSGQETQYFGPGTRLLVL.

The J gene is TRBJ1-1, the V gene TRBV27; possible D gene TRBD1, 5 bases. This CDR3 has 13 residues. Germline V gives CDR1 MNHEY, CDR2 SMNVEV (reference sequence). With 2 bases removed from V and 5 bases from J, the gap between germline ends came to 9 bases. CDR3 residues: CASSLRGVTEAFF. The CDR3 DNA reads TGTGCCAGCAGTTTACGGGGGGTGACTGAAGCTTTCTTT.

CDR3 protein: CASSEGFSTDTQYF. DNA of the CDR3: TGTGCCAGCAGTGAAGGGTTTAGCACAGATACGCAGTATTTT. This chain connects TRBV6-1 to TRBJ2-3; D gene unclear. Germline lookup yields CDR1 MNHNS and CDR2 SASEGT. The CDR3 sequence is 14 residues long. V was clipped by 1 base and J by 0 bases, with 5 bases between them.

The V gene is TRBV14, the J gene TRBJ2-1; D is perhaps TRBD1 or TRBD2 (5 bases each). Deletions cut 0 bases from V and 3 bases from J, with 15 bases between. Germline lookup yields CDR1 SGHDN and CDR2 FVKESK. The CDR3 totals 17 residues. CDR3 DNA sequence: TGTGCCAGCAGCCAAGAGCAAGGGACCGAAATCTACAATGAGCAGTTCTTC. It translates to CASSQEQGTEIYNEQFF.

The chain carries TRBV15 and TRBJ2-2; tentatively, D is TRBD1 (6 bases). Trimming took off 0 bases at V and 6 bases at J, with 8 bases between the two ends. CDR3 length equals 14 residues. Germline CDR1 and CDR2: LNHNV and YYDKDF (reference sequence). The chain's CDR3 is CATSRDTGSGELFF. CDR3 DNA sequence: TGTGCCACCAGCAGAGATACAGGGTCCGGGGAGCTGTTTTTT. The variable domain in full, completed from reference TRBV15 and TRBJ2-2, reads DAMVIQNPRYQVTQFGKPVTLSCSQTLNHNVMYWYQQKSSQAPKLLFHYYDKDFNNEADTPDNFQSRRPNTSFCFLDIRSPGLGDTAMYLCATSRDTGSGELFFGEGSRLTVL.

The V gene is TRBV12-3 or TRBV12-4, the J gene TRBJ2-7, with 9 bases fitting TRBD1. The CDR3 totals 13 residues. Trimming at V came to 5 bases and at J to 4 bases, leaving 3 bases not matched to a gene. The CDR3 region is CASSTGGAYEQYF. CDR3 nucleotide sequence: TGTGCCAGCAGTACAGGGGGCGCTTACGAGCAGTACTTC.

The rearrangement links TRBV7-9 to TRBJ2-3; no clear D. CDR3 size: 13 residues. CDR1 is SEHNR and CDR2 is FQNEAQ in the germline V gene (reference sequence). Trimming removed 2 bases from V and 2 bases from J, with 5 bases in between. The CDR3 DNA reads TGTGCCAGCAGCTTATCACCCACAGATACGCAGTATTTT. It codes for CASSLSPTDTQYF.

The chain carries TRBV14 and TRBJ2-5; the D is unclear. V gave up 1 base and J gave up 4 bases, with 10 bases separating them. The CDR3 spans 14 residues. Germline V gives CDR1 SGHDN, CDR2 FVKESK. The CDR3 coding sequence is TGTGCCAGCAGCCAAGTTGGCCTACGAGAGACCCAGTACTTC. It specifies CASSQVGLRETQYF.

The CDR3 DNA sequence: TGTGCCAGCAGCCAGGGGACTAGCGGAGAGCAGTTCTTC. This codes for CASSQGTSGEQFF. J is TRBJ2-1 and V is TRBV7-9; 11 bases agree with TRBD2. Unmatched junction bases numbered 4, after V lost 5 bases and J lost 10 bases. The CDR3 length is 13 residues. The V gene's germline CDR1 is SEHNR and CDR2 FQNEAQ (reference sequence).

This sequence joins TRBV5-1 and TRBJ2-2; 9 positions agree with TRBD1. The CDR3 is 18 amino acids. The germline CDR1 and CDR2 sequences are SGHRS and YFSETQ. The junction had 12 bases not matched to a gene; V was cut back by 6 bases and J by 0 bases. The CDR3 DNA is TGCGCCAGCACCTCTTCCTTTACAGGGGGCGCGAACACCGGGGAGCTGTTTTTT. This translates into CASTSSFTGGANTGELFF.

The J gene is TRBJ2-2, the V gene TRBV7-2; 10 bases map to TRBD1. This CDR3 has 19 residues. The ends lost 2 bases at V and 5 bases at J; junction bases unmatched: 14. Germline CDR1 is SGHTA and CDR2 is FQGNSA. The CDR3 protein is CASSLLRGTGAPGTGELFF. The DNA for the CDR3 is TGTGCCAGCAGCTTATTGAGGGGGACAGGGGCCCCGGGGACCGGGGAGCTGTTTTTT.

The chain has TRBV19 and TRBJ1-5; a possible D gene is TRBD1 (6 bases). V lost 6 bases and J lost 0, with 9 bases in between. Germline CDR1 and CDR2: LNHDA and SQIVND (reference sequence). The CDR3 runs 14 residues. For the CDR3, the DNA is TGTGCCAGTAGGGACAGCTATAGCAATCAGCCCCAGCATTTT. Amino acid sequence: CASRDSYSNQPQHF.

The chain links TRBV27 to TRBJ2-7; D not resolved. The CDR3 is made up of 12 amino acids. Germline assignment: CDR1 MNHEY and CDR2 SMNVEV (reference sequence). Trimming pared 2 bases from V and 4 bases from J, leaving 6 bases between. CDR3 region: CASSLMGYEQYF. In nucleotides, the CDR3 is TGTGCCAGCAGTTTAATGGGTTACGAGCAGTACTTC.

The CDR3 DNA is TGTGCCAGCAGTTTGTGGCGGGGGAGGACTGAAGCTTTCTTT. Translation: CASSLWRGRTEAFF. This chain uses TRBV28 with TRBJ1-1; D possibly corresponds to TRBD1 (5 bases). Trimming took 3 bases from V and 5 from J, leaving 13 bases between them. The germline CDR1 and CDR2 sequences are MDHEN and SYDVKM. The CDR3 runs 14 residues.

The chain has TRBV7-9 and TRBJ1-5; D is possibly TRBD1 (5 bases). CDR3 length: 14 residues. The germline V and J ends were trimmed by 5 bases and 1 base, with 9 bases remaining between them. Germline assignment: CDR1 SEHNR and CDR2 FQNEAQ (reference sequence). As DNA, the CDR3 is TGTGCCAGCAGCCCGGGACTCAGCAATCAGCCCCAGCATTTT. Protein: CASSPGLSNQPQHF.

This clone was seen a single time. This chain joins TRBV7-6 and TRBJ1-2; D is perhaps TRBD1 (5 bases). This CDR3 is built from 15 residues. Trimming took off 5 bases at V and 7 bases at J, with 20 bases between the two ends. The germline CDR1 and CDR2 sequences are SGHVS and FNYEAQ. Written as DNA, the CDR3 is TGTGCCAGCAGCATGACCTCCAGGGACGGTAGTGGCTACACCTTC. As protein: CASSMTSRDGSGYTF.

The chain links TRBV6-5 to TRBJ1-5; the match to TRBD1 covers 12 bases. V lost 10 bases, J lost 8 bases, and 6 bases stayed unmatched. From germline, CDR1 is MNHEY and CDR2 SVGAGI. The CDR3 sequence is 13 residues long. The CDR3 sequence: CATGTGGLKPQHF. CDR3 in DNA: TGTGCCACCGGGACAGGGGGCTTAAAGCCCCAGCATTTT.

The V call is TRBV5-1, the J call TRBJ1-2; D not resolved. CDR1 is SGHRS, CDR2 YFSETQ, per germline. This CDR3 has 13 amino acids. With 8 bases removed from V and 8 bases from J, the gap between germline ends came to 19 bases. CDR3 sequence: CASLLVTVRGYTF. CDR3 DNA sequence: TGCGCCAGTCTATTGGTCACAGTTCGGGGCTACACCTTC.

The rearrangement links TRBV6-5 to TRBJ1-1; maybe TRBD1 (5 bases). The CDR3 is made up of 15 amino acids. The V gene lost 6 bases and the J gene lost 4 bases, with 18 bases spanning the gap. CDR1 MNHEY and CDR2 SVGAGI come from the germline V gene. The CDR3, as DNA: TGTGCCAGCAGCCAGACCTCCGGGGCTATCACTGAAGCTTTCTTT. Translation gives CASSQTSGAITEAFF.

The chain has TRBV7-9 and TRBJ1-2; D not resolved. The V end was cut by 5 bases, the J end by 3 bases, with 16 bases between. CDR3 size: 15 residues. Germline values: CDR1 SEHNR, CDR2 FQNEAQ (reference sequence). In nucleotides, the CDR3 is TGTGCCAGCAGCCCCGGGATCATAGGTTACTATGGCTACACCTTC. It codes for CASSPGIIGYYGYTF.

This clone was picked up one time. Here the CDR3 DNA reads TGTGCCAGCAGCTTGACAGGAGAGAACACTGAAGCTTTCTTT. This translates into CASSLTGENTEAFF. The V call is TRBV5-4, the J call TRBJ1-1, with D possibly being TRBD1 (5 bases). CDR3 length: 14 amino acids. Trimming removed 1 base at V and 1 base at J, with 8 bases between. Germline V gives CDR1 SGHNT, CDR2 YYREEE (reference sequence).

This clone was counted a single time. This chain uses TRBV6-5 with TRBJ1-1; 7 positions match TRBD1. The CDR3 spans 14 residues. With V trimmed by 6 bases and J by 2 bases, 6 bases remained unmatched. Germline V lookup: CDR1 MNHEY, CDR2 SVGAGI. Here the CDR3 reads CASSLDRVNTEAFF. Here the CDR3 DNA reads TGTGCCAGCAGCCTAGACAGGGTTAACACTGAAGCTTTCTTT.

The chain couples TRBV4-1 to TRBJ1-4; the D gene is possibly TRBD1 (5 bases). This CDR3 has 17 residues. The germline CDR1 and CDR2 sequences are MGHRA and YSYEKL. V lost 6 bases, J lost 2 bases, and 19 bases lay in between. The DNA of the CDR3 is TGCGCCAGCAGAACCCTTGGGGGGGGTCTGACTAATGAAAAACTGTTTTTT. Translated, it gives CASRTLGGGLTNEKLFF.

V gene TRBV19 combines with J gene TRBJ1-5, with D possibly matching TRBD1 (5 bases). V shed 5 bases and J shed 3 bases, with 14 bases lying between them. The CDR3 runs 15 residues. From germline, CDR1 is LNHDA and CDR2 SQIVND (reference sequence). CDR3 amino acids: CASSVPGRLNQPQHF. The CDR3 DNA is TGTGCCAGTAGTGTCCCGGGACGGCTCAATCAGCCCCAGCATTTT.

The V and J genes are TRBV28 and TRBJ2-1; D call uncertain. Germline loops: CDR1 MDHEN, CDR2 SYDVKM. The CDR3 is made up of 14 amino acids. With 5 bases removed from V and 6 bases from J, the gap between germline ends came to 14 bases. The CDR3 sequence is CASSDQNRVNEQFF. The CDR3 DNA reads TGTGCCAGCAGTGACCAAAACAGAGTCAATGAGCAGTTCTTC.